A selection of T cell receptor beta chains follows, all from one sample in a study of blood T cell repertoires in COVID-19. Generated by immunoSEQ multiplex PCR, the TCRdb table keeps only in-frame clones and is missing some. Of some 170,000 clones listed, 82% are singletons. The specimen sequenced was peripheral blood. These receptors originate from a woman in her 70s with acute or convalescent COVID-19. Each CDR3 is given with its conserved first and last residue. A D gene is named only where the DNA matches it firmly. Part of the rows lack a size; the others show once, few, many or a class for expanded clones.

v_gene: TRBV5-1; d_gene: NA; j_gene: TRBJ2-2; abundance: NA; CDR3aa: CASSSRDTGELFF; CDR3nt: TGCGCCAGCAGCTCCAGGGACACCGGGGAGCTGTTTTTT
v_gene: TRBV6-1; d_gene: NA; j_gene: TRBJ1-1; abundance: NA; CDR3aa: CASSEDRNTEAFF; CDR3nt: TGTGCCAGCAGTGAAGACAGGAACACTGAAGCTTTCTTT
v_gene: TRBV19; d_gene: NA; j_gene: TRBJ1-5; abundance: NA; CDR3aa: CASSIWGDGNQPQHF; CDR3nt: TGTGCCAGTAGTATTTGGGGGGATGGGAATCAGCCCCAGCATTTT
v_gene: TRBV5-6; d_gene: NA; j_gene: TRBJ1-1; abundance: NA; CDR3aa: CASSFSRILNTEAFF; CDR3nt: TGTGCCAGCAGCTTTTCACGGATACTAAACACTGAAGCTTTCTTT
v_gene: TRBV6-5; d_gene: NA; j_gene: TRBJ1-1; abundance: NA; CDR3aa: CAGPRTANTEAFF; CDR3nt: TGTGCCGGACCCCGGACAGCGAACACTGAAGCTTTCTTT
v_gene: TRBV4-3; d_gene: TRBD1; j_gene: TRBJ1-1; abundance: NA; CDR3aa: CASSRVRGMNTEAFF; CDR3nt: TGCGCCAGCAGCCGAGTCAGGGGGATGAACACTGAAGCTTTCTTT
v_gene: TRBV5-1; d_gene: TRBD1; j_gene: TRBJ1-2; abundance: NA; CDR3aa: CASSLSGGTNYGYTF; CDR3nt: TGCGCCAGCAGCTTGTCAGGGGGCACAAACTATGGCTACACCTTC
v_gene: TRBV6-2/TRBV6-3; d_gene: NA; j_gene: TRBJ2-1; abundance: NA; CDR3aa: CASSYSRIWAWGHEQFF; CDR3nt: TGTGCCAGCAGTTACTCGAGGATATGGGCCTGGGGCCATGAGCAGTTCTTC
v_gene: TRBV6-5; d_gene: NA; j_gene: TRBJ1-1; abundance: NA; CDR3aa: CASSQGGRLTEAFF; CDR3nt: TGTGCCAGCAGTCAGGGCGGCAGATTGACTGAAGCTTTCTTT
v_gene: TRBV2; d_gene: TRBD1; j_gene: TRBJ2-3; abundance: NA; CDR3aa: CASSDGQETDTQYF; CDR3nt: TGTGCCAGCAGTGATGGACAGGAGACAGATACGCAGTATTTT
v_gene: TRBV11-2; d_gene: NA; j_gene: TRBJ2-7; abundance: NA; CDR3aa: CASSFGRSVSYEQYF; CDR3nt: TGTGCCAGCAGCTTTGGCCGTAGCGTAAGCTACGAGCAGTACTTC
v_gene: TRBV18; d_gene: NA; j_gene: TRBJ1-1; abundance: NA; CDR3aa: CASSPGAYFTEAFF; CDR3nt: TGTGCCAGCTCACCAGGAGCTTACTTCACTGAAGCTTTCTTT
v_gene: TRBV7-2; d_gene: TRBD1; j_gene: TRBJ1-4; abundance: NA; CDR3aa: CASSSQGASNEKLFF; CDR3nt: TGTGCCAGCAGCTCACAGGGGGCGAGTAATGAAAAACTGTTTTTT
v_gene: TRBV5-5; d_gene: TRBD1; j_gene: TRBJ1-1; abundance: once; CDR3aa: CASSSVPGGVRNTEAFF; CDR3nt: TGTGCCAGCAGCTCCGTTCCAGGGGGCGTGAGGAACACTGAAGCTTTCTTT
v_gene: TRBV6-2/TRBV6-3; d_gene: NA; j_gene: TRBJ2-5; abundance: NA; CDR3aa: CASSYSASAPQETQYF; CDR3nt: TGTGCCAGCAGTTACTCTGCTAGCGCCCCTCAAGAGACCCAGTACTTC